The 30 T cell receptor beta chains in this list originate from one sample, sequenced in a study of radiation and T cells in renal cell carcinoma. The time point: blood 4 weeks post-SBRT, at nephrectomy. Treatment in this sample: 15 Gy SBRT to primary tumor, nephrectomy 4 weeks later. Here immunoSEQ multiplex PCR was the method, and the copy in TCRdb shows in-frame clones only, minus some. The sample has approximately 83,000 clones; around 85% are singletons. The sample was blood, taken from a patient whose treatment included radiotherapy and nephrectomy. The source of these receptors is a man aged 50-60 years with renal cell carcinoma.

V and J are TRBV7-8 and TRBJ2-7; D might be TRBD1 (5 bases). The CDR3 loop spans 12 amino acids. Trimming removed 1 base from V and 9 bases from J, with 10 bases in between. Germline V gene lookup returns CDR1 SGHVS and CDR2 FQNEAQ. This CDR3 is CASSLGGRGQYF. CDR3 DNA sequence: TGTGCCAGCAGCTTAGGGGGCCGTGGGCAGTACTTC.

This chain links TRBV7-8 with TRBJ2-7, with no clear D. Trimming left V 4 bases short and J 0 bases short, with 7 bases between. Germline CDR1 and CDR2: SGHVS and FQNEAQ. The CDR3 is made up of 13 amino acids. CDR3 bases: TGTGCCAGCAGCTCGTGGGCCTCCTACGAGCAGTACTTC. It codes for CASSSWASYEQYF. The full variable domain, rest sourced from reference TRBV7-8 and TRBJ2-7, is GAGVSQSPRYKVAKRGQDVALRCDPISGHVSLFWYQQALGQGPEFLTYFQNEAQLDKSGLPSDRFFAERPEGSVSTLKIQRTQQEDSAVYLCASSSWASYEQYFGPGTRLTVT.

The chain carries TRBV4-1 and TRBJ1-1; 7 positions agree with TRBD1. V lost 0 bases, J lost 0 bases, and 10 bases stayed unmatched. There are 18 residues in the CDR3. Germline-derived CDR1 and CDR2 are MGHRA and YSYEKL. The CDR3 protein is CASSQDPLGTAMNTEAFF. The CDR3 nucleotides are TGCGCCAGCAGCCAAGATCCACTCGGGACAGCGATGAACACTGAAGCTTTCTTT.

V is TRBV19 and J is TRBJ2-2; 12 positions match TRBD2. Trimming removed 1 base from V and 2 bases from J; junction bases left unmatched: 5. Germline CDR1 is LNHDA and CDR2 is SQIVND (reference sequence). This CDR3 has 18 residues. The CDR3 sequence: CASSIGRLAGVNTGELFF. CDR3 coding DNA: TGTGCCAGTAGTATAGGTCGACTAGCGGGGGTCAACACCGGGGAGCTGTTTTTT. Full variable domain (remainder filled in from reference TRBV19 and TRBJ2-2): DGGITQSPKYLFRKEGQNVTLSCEQNLNHDAMYWYRQDPGQGLRLIYYSQIVNDFQKGDIAEGYSVSREKKESFPLTVTSAQKNPTAFYLCASSIGRLAGVNTGELFFGEGSRLTVL.

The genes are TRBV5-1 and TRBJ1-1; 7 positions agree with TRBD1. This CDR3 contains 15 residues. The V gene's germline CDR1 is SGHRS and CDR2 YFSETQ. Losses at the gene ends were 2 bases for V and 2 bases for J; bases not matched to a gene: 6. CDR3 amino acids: CASSFAGGINTEAFF. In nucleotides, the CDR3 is TGCGCCAGCAGCTTTGCAGGGGGTATTAACACTGAAGCTTTCTTT.

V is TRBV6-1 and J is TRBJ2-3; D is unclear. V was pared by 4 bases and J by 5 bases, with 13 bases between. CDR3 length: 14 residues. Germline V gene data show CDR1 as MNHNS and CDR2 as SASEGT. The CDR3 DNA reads TGTGCCAGCAGTGGGATACGGACGCAAGATACGCAGTATTTT. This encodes CASSGIRTQDTQYF.

The CDR3 is CSVDLAARYEQFF. DNA of the CDR3: TGCAGCGTTGACCTAGCGGCTCGGTATGAGCAGTTCTTC. The chain has TRBV29-1 and TRBJ2-1; 7 nucleotides match TRBD2. The CDR3 length is 13 residues. Germline V gives CDR1 SQVTM, CDR2 ANQGSEA. Trimming removed 3 bases from V and 8 bases from J; junction bases left unmatched: 7.

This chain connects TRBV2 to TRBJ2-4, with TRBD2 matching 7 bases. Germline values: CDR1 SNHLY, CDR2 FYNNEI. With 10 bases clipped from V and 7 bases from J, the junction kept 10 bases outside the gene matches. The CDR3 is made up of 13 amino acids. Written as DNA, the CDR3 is TGTGCCACCCGGTCCAGGGAGGGGAACATTCAGTACTTC. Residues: CATRSREGNIQYF.

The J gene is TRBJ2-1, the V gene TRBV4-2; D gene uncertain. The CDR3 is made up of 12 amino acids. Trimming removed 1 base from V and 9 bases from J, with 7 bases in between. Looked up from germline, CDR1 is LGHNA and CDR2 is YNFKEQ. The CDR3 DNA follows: TGTGCCAGCAGCCAAGCGGATCGTGAGCAGTTCTTC. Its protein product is CASSQADREQFF.

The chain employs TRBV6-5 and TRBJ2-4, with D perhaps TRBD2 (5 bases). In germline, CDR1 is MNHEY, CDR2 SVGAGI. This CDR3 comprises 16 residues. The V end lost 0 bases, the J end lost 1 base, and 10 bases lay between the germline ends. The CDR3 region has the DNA TGTGCCAGCAGTTACTCGTCCGGGGTTGCCAAAAACATTCAGTACTTC. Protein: CASSYSSGVAKNIQYF.

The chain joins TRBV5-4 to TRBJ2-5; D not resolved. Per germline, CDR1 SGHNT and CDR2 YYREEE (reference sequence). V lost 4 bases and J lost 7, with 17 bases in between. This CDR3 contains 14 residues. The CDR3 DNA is TGTGCCAGCAGCCGCGGTGACGCAATGGGGACCCAGTACTTC. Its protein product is CASSRGDAMGTQYF.

The CDR3, as DNA: TGCGCCAGCAGCTCCGAGGGGACGGGCCTGCCCGCCTACAATGAGCAGTTCTTC. Encoded protein: CASSSEGTGLPAYNEQFF. The rearrangement links TRBV5-1 to TRBJ2-1; D tentatively fits TRBD1 or TRBD2 (5 bases each). The CDR3 contains 18 residues. V lost 3 bases and J lost 2, with 21 bases in between. Germline lookup yields CDR1 SGHRS and CDR2 YFSETQ.

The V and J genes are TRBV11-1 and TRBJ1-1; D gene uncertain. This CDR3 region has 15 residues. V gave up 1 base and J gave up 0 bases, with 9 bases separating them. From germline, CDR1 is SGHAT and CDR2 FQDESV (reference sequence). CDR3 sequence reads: CASSLEQAMNTEAFF. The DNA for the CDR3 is TGTGCCAGCAGCTTAGAGCAAGCTATGAACACTGAAGCTTTCTTT.

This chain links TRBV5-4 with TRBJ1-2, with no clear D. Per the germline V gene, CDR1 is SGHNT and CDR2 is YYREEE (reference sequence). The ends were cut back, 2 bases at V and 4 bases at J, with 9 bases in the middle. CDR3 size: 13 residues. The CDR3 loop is CASSLEWRYGYTF. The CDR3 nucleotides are TGTGCCAGCAGCTTAGAGTGGCGCTATGGCTACACCTTC.

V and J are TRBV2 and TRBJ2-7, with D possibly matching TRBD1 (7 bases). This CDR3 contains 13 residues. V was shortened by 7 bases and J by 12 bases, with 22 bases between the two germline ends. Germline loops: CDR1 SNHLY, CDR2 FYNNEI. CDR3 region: CASKTGQGGGRYF. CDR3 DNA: TGTGCCAGCAAGACCGGACAAGGAGGGGGCCGGTACTTC.

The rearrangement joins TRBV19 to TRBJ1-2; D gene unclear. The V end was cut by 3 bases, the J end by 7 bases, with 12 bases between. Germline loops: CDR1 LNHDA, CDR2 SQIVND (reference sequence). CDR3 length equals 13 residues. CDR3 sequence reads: CASSMRREGGYTF. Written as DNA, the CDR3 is TGTGCCAGTAGTATGAGGAGGGAGGGTGGCTACACCTTC.

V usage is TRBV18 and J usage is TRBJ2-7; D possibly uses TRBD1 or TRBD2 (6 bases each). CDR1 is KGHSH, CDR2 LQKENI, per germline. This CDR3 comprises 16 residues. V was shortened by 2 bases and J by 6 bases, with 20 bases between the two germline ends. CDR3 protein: CASSPGLSVTGAEQYF. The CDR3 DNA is TGTGCCAGCTCACCAGGTCTCTCGGTCACGGGGGCCGAGCAGTACTTC.

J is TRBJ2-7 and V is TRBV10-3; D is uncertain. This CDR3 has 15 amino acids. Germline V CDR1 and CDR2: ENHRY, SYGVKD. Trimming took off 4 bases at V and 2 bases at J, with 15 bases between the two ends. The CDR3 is CAISGAQTGAYEQYF. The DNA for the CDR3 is TGTGCCATCAGTGGGGCCCAAACGGGCGCCTACGAGCAGTACTTC.

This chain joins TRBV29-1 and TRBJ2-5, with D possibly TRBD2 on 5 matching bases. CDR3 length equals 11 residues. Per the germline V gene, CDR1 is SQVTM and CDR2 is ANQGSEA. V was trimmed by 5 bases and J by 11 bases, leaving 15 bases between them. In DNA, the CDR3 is TGCAGCGTTCGTTCGGGGAATCAGCAGTACTTC. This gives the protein CSVRSGNQQYF.

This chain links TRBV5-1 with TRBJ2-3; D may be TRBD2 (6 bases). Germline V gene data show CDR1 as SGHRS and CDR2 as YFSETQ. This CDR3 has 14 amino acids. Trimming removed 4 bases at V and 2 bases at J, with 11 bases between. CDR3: CASSPGEVTDTQYF. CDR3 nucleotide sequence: TGCGCCAGCAGCCCTGGGGAGGTCACAGATACGCAGTATTTT. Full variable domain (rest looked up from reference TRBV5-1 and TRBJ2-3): KAGVTQTPRYLIKTRGQQVTLSCSPISGHRSVSWYQQTPGQGLQFLFEYFSETQRNKGNFPGRFSGRQFSNSRSEMNVSTLELGDSALYLCASSPGEVTDTQYFGPGTRLTVL.

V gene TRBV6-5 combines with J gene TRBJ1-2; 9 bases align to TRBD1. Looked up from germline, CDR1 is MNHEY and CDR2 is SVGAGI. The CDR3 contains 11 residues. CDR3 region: CAARQGVGYTF. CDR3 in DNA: TGTGCAGCACGACAGGGGGTCGGCTACACCTTC.

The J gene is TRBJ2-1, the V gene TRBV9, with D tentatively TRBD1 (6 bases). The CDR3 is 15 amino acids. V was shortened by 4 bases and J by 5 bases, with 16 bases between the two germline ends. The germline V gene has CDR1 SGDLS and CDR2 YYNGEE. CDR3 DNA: TGTGCCAGCAGCCCCCTCGTGACAGGCAACAATGAGCAGTTCTTC. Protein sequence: CASSPLVTGNNEQFF. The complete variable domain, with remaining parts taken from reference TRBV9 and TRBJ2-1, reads DSGVTQTPKHLITATGQRVTLRCSPRSGDLSVYWYQQSLDQGLQFLIQYYNGEERAKGNILERFSAQQFPDLHSELNLSSLELGDSALYFCASSPLVTGNNEQFFGPGTRLTVL.

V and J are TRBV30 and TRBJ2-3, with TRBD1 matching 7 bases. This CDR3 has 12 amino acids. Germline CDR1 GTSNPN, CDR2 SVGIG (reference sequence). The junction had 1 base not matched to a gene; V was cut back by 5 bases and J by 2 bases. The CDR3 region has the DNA TGTGCCTGGGACAGGGTCACAGATACGCAGTATTTT. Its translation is CAWDRVTDTQYF.

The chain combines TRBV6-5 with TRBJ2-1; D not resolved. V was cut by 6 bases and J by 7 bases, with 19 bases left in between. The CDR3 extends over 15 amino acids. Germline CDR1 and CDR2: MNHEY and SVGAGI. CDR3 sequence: CASSPTLRTLNEQFF. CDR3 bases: TGTGCCAGCAGCCCTACCCTCAGGACCTTAAATGAGCAGTTCTTC.

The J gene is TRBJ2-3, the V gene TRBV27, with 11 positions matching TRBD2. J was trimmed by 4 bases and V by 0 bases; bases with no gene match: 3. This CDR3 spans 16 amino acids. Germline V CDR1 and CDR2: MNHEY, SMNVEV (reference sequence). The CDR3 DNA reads TGTGCCAGCAGTTTATCCGGGACTAGCGGCGCAGATACGCAGTATTTT. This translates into CASSLSGTSGADTQYF.

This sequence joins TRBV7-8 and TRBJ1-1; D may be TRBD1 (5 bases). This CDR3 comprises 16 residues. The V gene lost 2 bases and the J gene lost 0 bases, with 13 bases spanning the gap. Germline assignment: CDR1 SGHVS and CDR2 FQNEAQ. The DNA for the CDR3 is TGTGCCAGCAGCTTATCCACCAGGGAGATGAACACTGAAGCTTTCTTT. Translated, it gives CASSLSTREMNTEAFF.

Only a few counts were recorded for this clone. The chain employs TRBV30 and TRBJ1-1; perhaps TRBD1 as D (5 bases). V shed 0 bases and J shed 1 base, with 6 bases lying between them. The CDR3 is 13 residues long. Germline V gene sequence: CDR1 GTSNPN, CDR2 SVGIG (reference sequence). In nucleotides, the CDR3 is TGTGCCTGGAGTGTTCAGGGGAACACTGAAGCTTTCTTT. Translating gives CAWSVQGNTEAFF.

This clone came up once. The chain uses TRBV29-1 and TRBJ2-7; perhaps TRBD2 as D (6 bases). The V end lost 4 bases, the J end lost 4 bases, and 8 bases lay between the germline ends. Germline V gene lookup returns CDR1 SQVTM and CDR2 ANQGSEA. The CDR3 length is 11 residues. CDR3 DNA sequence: TGCAGCGTTGGGGGGGTGTACGAGCAGTACTTC. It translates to CSVGGVYEQYF.

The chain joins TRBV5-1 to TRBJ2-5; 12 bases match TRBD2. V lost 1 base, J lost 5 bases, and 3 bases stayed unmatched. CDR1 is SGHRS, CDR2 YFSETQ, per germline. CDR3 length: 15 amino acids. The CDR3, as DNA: TGCGCCAGCAGCTTGAGCCTAGCGGGAGGGGAGACCCAGTACTTC. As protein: CASSLSLAGGETQYF.

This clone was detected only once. The CDR3 loop is CASSLVADSYNEQFF. CDR3 DNA: TGCGCCAGCAGCTTGGTGGCAGACTCCTACAATGAGCAGTTCTTC. V usage is TRBV5-1 and J usage is TRBJ2-1; D is uncertain. The V gene lost 0 bases and the J gene lost 0 bases, with 7 bases spanning the gap. The CDR3 spans 15 residues. Germline V CDR1 and CDR2: SGHRS, YFSETQ.